These T cell receptor beta chains were read from a single sample in a study of T cell repertoires in cytomegalovirus infection. TCRdb called the reads again in MiXCR, with one record for every CDR3 protein. Of 150,000 to 200,000 distinct CDR3 sequences detected, 9.5% appear once; the ten largest clones hold about 4.6%. The sequencing input was PBMCs. Receptor source: a human donor in good health (CMV status not recorded). Some clones in this sample may be carry-over from other donors' samples. Each CDR3 is given with its conserved first and last residue. Each record gives: V gene, J gene, CDR3 protein.

TRBV7-2	TRBJ1-1	CASSLAGMADEAFF
TRBV12-5	TRBJ2-1	CASGRDSASEQFF
TRBV7-2	TRBJ2-5	CASSLVTGQETQYF
TRBV12-3/TRBV12-4	TRBJ1-1	CASRDLRVTEAFF
TRBV15	TRBJ2-1	CATSRPQGPTNEQFF
TRBV29-1	TRBJ1-2	CSVRDVYGYTF
TRBV7-2	TRBJ2-5	CASSSGTGEAETQYF
TRBV24-1	TRBJ2-5	CATSDLGGDQETQYF
TRBV20-1	TRBJ2-1	CSARDLAGGPNEQFF
TRBV7-2	TRBJ2-3	CASSLGESDTQYF
TRBV28	TRBJ2-5	CASKLRTFIQETQYF
TRBV7-2	TRBJ1-5	CASSSWTGDNQPQHF
TRBV7-2	TRBJ2-7	CASSLEYGYTYEQYF
TRBV7-2	TRBJ2-3	CASSLDSAGARQYF
TRBV2	TRBJ2-2	CASSVRGGGAGELFF
TRBV12-3/TRBV12-4	TRBJ1-1	CASNRQGNTEAFF
TRBV19	TRBJ2-3	CASSMQGPDTQYF
TRBV20-1	TRBJ1-1	CSARDYEGTNTEAFF
TRBV20-1	TRBJ2-7	CSASDRVTSSEQYF
TRBV20-1	TRBJ2-5	CSASELVLETQYF
TRBV7-2	TRBJ1-4	CASSPRGATNEKLFF
TRBV19	TRBJ2-2	CASSILPANTGELFF
TRBV12-3/TRBV12-4	TRBJ1-2	CASSPITGGLLKGGYTF
TRBV30	TRBJ1-2	CAWIFTARNGYTF
TRBV20-1	TRBJ1-5	CSARDPAWDGNQPQHF
TRBV20-1	TRBJ2-3	CSARLGADTQYF
TRBV20-1	TRBJ1-1	CSARVRTGPVRPTEAFF
TRBV19	TRBJ1-2	CASRKGINYGYTF
TRBV9	TRBJ2-5	CASSVDNGMGETQYF
TRBV18	TRBJ1-5	CASSAYSNQPQHF
TRBV2	TRBJ1-1	CASLGQVGTEAFF
TRBV6-1	TRBJ1-5	CASSGGTANQPQHF
TRBV7-2	TRBJ2-1	CASSLAGNGPYNEQFF
TRBV7-2	TRBJ2-5	CASSFGTGFGETQYF
TRBV28	TRBJ2-7	CASSTGVYEQYF
TRBV20-1	TRBJ2-7	CSAFRQGATYEQYF
TRBV7-8	TRBJ2-5	CASSSRVGETQYF
TRBV28	TRBJ2-7	CASRTPGSGEQYF
TRBV5-4	TRBJ2-3	CASSLKLAGGSTDTQYF
TRBV14	TRBJ1-3	CASSQDRRTDHSGNTIYF
TRBV15	TRBJ2-7	CATAMNSYEQYF
TRBV11-1	TRBJ2-1	CASSTDRSYNEQFF
TRBV7-2	TRBJ2-3	CASSYIAGAGDTQYF
TRBV5-1	TRBJ1-6	CASSRDDRDNSPLHF
TRBV7-2	TRBJ1-2	CASSRDIRDYTF
TRBV11-2	TRBJ1-1	CASSNIGTEAFF
TRBV7-2	TRBJ1-1	CASSSRGLEAFF
TRBV12-3/TRBV12-4	TRBJ2-7	CASSRSISYEQYF
TRBV6-6	TRBJ2-5	CASRLVGETQYF
TRBV7-9	TRBJ2-7	CASSGTTSGSTYEQYF
TRBV19	TRBJ2-1	CASTDGHEQFF
TRBV7-2	TRBJ1-1	CASSLLSNTEAFF
TRBV7-6	TRBJ2-2	CASSGDFITGELFF
TRBV7-2	TRBJ1-5	CASSPEFGNQPQHF
TRBV6-5	TRBJ2-7	CASSYSGRGEQYF
TRBV5-1	TRBJ2-2	CASSLHQGVNTGELFF
TRBV6-1	TRBJ2-3	CASSERSLQATDTQYF